The rows below give T cell receptor beta chains drawn from one sample of a study of T cells expressing NK-cell markers. TCRdb processed the 5' RACE reads again and assigns one entry to each CDR3 protein, with no DNA. In all, the sample yields hundreds of thousands of distinct CDR3 sequences. Sequencing input: blood T cells: a sorted CD56 or NKG2C T cell subset, CD4+ or CD8+ T cells, or bulk PBMC T cells (not recorded which). All receptors derive from a young man in good health. CDR3s include the opening cysteine and the closing phenylalanine or tryptophan.

TRBV27	TRBJ2-6	CASSLRQPSSGANVLTF
TRBV10-3	TRBJ1-2	CAISGSAGQGFGYTF
TRBV6-2/TRBV6-3	TRBJ2-7	CASSYRGILYEQYF
TRBV7-9	TRBJ2-5	CASSSLRTGKETQYF
TRBV5-1	TRBJ2-3	CASSLGLHRDPTRDTQYF
TRBV20-1	TRBJ2-3	CSGKGGSTDTQYF
TRBV4-2	TRBJ2-7	CASSRALGQGGEQYF
TRBV29-1	TRBJ2-3	CSVEDFGGLSTDTQYF
TRBV6-1	TRBJ1-2	CASSETGGSNYGYTF
TRBV12-3/TRBV12-4	TRBJ2-2	CASSLASNTGELFF
TRBV20-1	TRBJ2-2	CSARDRGQGGRGELFF
TRBV28	TRBJ2-7	CASSGNGPGDTRNEQYF
TRBV5-5	TRBJ2-1	CASSLYLGTEQFF
TRBV24-1	TRBJ2-3	CATSGLLAGGTTDTQYF
TRBV7-2	TRBJ2-7	CASSPPPGAHEQYF